The sequence of this TCR beta chain was determined in a study of T cell changes during pregnancy in multiple sclerosis. The assay was immunoSEQ multiplex PCR, and TCRdb's table has in-frame clones only and misses some. The sample includes tens of thousands of clones, more than 80% of them seen just once. The trim removed 2 bases at V and 4 bases at J, leaving 13 bases unmatched. Per germline, CDR1 SGHRS and CDR2 YFSETQ. The CDR3 is made up of 17 amino acids. Sample: CD4+ T cells from peripheral blood mononuclear cells, taken before pregnancy. The sequence came from a female donor with multiple sclerosis, enrolled in a pregnancy study. The chain joins TRBV5-1 to TRBJ2-7; 9 bases line up with TRBD2. This chain's CDR3 is CASSFGTGIAGAYEQYF. Here the CDR3 DNA reads TGCGCCAGCAGCTTCGGTACAGGGATAGCGGGAGCGTACGAGCAGTACTTC. Using reference TRBV5-1 and TRBJ2-7 for the parts outside the CDR3, the full variable domain is KAGVTQTPRYLIKTRGQQVTLSCSPISGHRSVSWYQQTPGQGLQFLFEYFSETQRNKGNFPGRFSGRQFSNSRSEMNVSTLELGDSALYLCASSFGTGIAGAYEQYFGPGTRLTVT.